The next 23 T cell receptor beta chains were all read from a single sample in a study of T cells in Graves' hyperthyroidism and ophthalmopathy. There were TCR beta CDR3 regions amplified from RNA transcripts. First-round RT-PCR targeting the TCR CDR3 was performed with the HTBI primer set. One entry per CDR3 protein results from TCRdb running MiXCR on the multiplex PCR reads. The sample records roughly 740,000 distinct CDR3 sequences, about a sixth being singletons. The sequenced material came from blood. These receptors all come from a young man with Graves' hyperthyroidism.

The chain links TRBV20-1 to TRBJ2-7; D call uncertain. The V gene's germline CDR1 is DFQATT and CDR2 SNEGSKA (reference sequence). V lost 1 base to trimming and J lost 1 base, with 11 bases between them. The CDR3 extends over 14 amino acids. The CDR3 DNA reads as TGCAGTGCTAGAGGAGAAGGCCCATCCTACGAGCAGTACTTC. It specifies CSARGEGPSYEQYF.

This clonotype was found a few times. The chain has TRBV29-1 and TRBJ1-5; D is unclear. This CDR3 is built from 12 residues. Germline V gene lookup returns CDR1 SQVTM and CDR2 ANQGSEA. V was cut by 6 bases and J by 0 bases, with 6 bases left in between. The DNA of the CDR3 is TGCAGCGTACAAAGTAGCAATCAGCCCCAGCATTTT. It is translated as CSVQSSNQPQHF. Together with reference TRBV29-1 and TRBJ1-5, the CDR3 gives the full variable domain: SAVISQKPSRDICQRGTSLTIQCQVDSQVTMMFWYRQQPGQSLTLIATANQGSEATYESGFVIDKFPISRPNLTFSTLTVSNMSPEDSSIYLCSVQSSNQPQHFGDGTRLSIL.

Only a few counts were recorded for this clonotype. The chain carries TRBV29-1 and TRBJ2-7; no clear D. V was shortened by 6 bases and J by 0 bases, with 6 bases between the two germline ends. The germline CDR1 and CDR2 sequences are SQVTM and ANQGSEA. This CDR3 is 11 amino acids long. CDR3 sequence: CSVSTSYEQYF. DNA for the CDR3: TGCAGCGTATCTACCTCCTACGAGCAGTACTTC.

The J gene is TRBJ1-6, the V gene TRBV18; D is perhaps TRBD1 (6 bases). Germline CDR1 reads KGHSH; CDR2 reads LQKENI. The CDR3 length is 15 residues. Deletions cut 3 bases from V and 10 bases from J, with 16 bases between. The CDR3 loop reads CASSPSGALGSPLHF. Written as DNA, the CDR3 is TGTGCCAGCTCACCTTCAGGGGCGCTAGGGTCACCCCTCCACTTT.

The CDR3 DNA sequence: TGCAGTGCTAGAACACGGACAGGCTTCCCCTACGAGCAGTACTTC. Residues: CSARTRTGFPYEQYF. The rearrangement links TRBV20-1 to TRBJ2-7; TRBD1 matches at 7 bases. With 2 bases clipped from V and 2 bases from J, the junction kept 9 bases outside the gene matches. The CDR3 covers 15 residues. From germline, CDR1 is DFQATT and CDR2 SNEGSKA (reference sequence).

This clonotype was observed at least ten times. The J gene is TRBJ2-7, the V gene TRBV28, with D tentatively TRBD1 (5 bases). V dropped 5 bases and J dropped 3 bases, with 11 bases sitting between them. Germline V gene lookup returns CDR1 MDHEN and CDR2 SYDVKM. CDR3 length: 13 amino acids. CDR3 bases: TGTGCCAGCAGTCCAGGGCCTTTCTACGAGCAGTACTTC. Amino acids: CASSPGPFYEQYF.

This clonotype was recorded many times. This chain joins TRBV2 and TRBJ1-6, with D maybe TRBD1 (5 bases). V was pared by 5 bases and J by 4 bases, with 9 bases between. Germline V gene sequence: CDR1 SNHLY, CDR2 FYNNEI. The CDR3 contains 14 residues. The CDR3 loop is CASSWGGYNSPLHF. CDR3 in DNA: TGTGCCAGCAGTTGGGGCGGTTATAATTCACCCCTCCACTTT.

This clonotype occurred many times. This chain uses TRBV15 with TRBJ2-1; 13 bases align to TRBD2. The CDR3 runs to 16 residues. Germline V CDR1 and CDR2: LNHNV, YYDKDF (reference sequence). With 6 bases clipped from V and 8 bases from J, the junction kept 10 bases outside the gene matches. The CDR3 loop reads CATRGRTSGSRDEQFF. DNA for the CDR3: TGTGCCACCAGGGGGAGGACTAGCGGGAGTAGGGATGAGCAGTTCTTC.

This clonotype was counted many times. V usage is TRBV28 and J usage is TRBJ2-1; 8 bases match TRBD2. Per the germline V gene, CDR1 is MDHEN and CDR2 is SYDVKM. The ends lost 4 bases at V and 8 bases at J; junction bases unmatched: 16. The CDR3 extends over 17 amino acids. CDR3 sequence: CASSSPTSAAQGDEQFF. The CDR3 DNA sequence: TGTGCCAGCAGTTCCCCGACTAGCGCCGCGCAGGGCGATGAGCAGTTCTTC.

Remarks on this clonotype: Sequence at one end of the junction differs from germline and may be a read error. The gene calls are TRBV5-1 and TRBJ2-5; 14 bases agree with TRBD2. Per the germline V gene, CDR1 is SGHRS and CDR2 is YFSETQ. CDR3 size: 15 residues. CDR3 protein: CASSAGLAGEEIQYF. DNA of the CDR3: TGCGCCAGCAGCGCGGGACTAGCGGGGGAAGAGATCCAGTACTTC.

CDR3 loop: CASSPMSGNTIYF. The CDR3 bases are TGTGCCAGCAGTCCCATGTCGGGAAACACCATATATTTT. V is TRBV28 and J is TRBJ1-3; D uncertain. CDR1 is MDHEN and CDR2 is SYDVKM in the germline V gene. The CDR3 loop spans 13 amino acids. V lost 5 bases to trimming and J lost 4 bases, with 9 bases between them.

Written as DNA, the CDR3 is TGCAGCGTCCTACGCGGGACAGGGAGGGCCGGGGAGCTGTTTTTT. It encodes CSVLRGTGRAGELFF. J is TRBJ2-2 and V is TRBV29-1; 9 positions agree with TRBD1. The CDR3 contains 15 residues. Germline V CDR1 and CDR2: SQVTM, ANQGSEA. Losses at the gene ends were 6 bases for V and 6 bases for J; bases not matched to a gene: 11.

This clonotype came up a few times. The CDR3 loop is CASSLVSGPGANVLTF. CDR3 in DNA: TGTGCCAGCAGTCTAGTATCGGGCCCCGGGGCCAACGTCCTGACTTTC. The V gene is TRBV27, the J gene TRBJ2-6; no clear D gene. This CDR3 has 16 residues. V lost 5 bases and J lost 4, with 15 bases in between. Germline-derived CDR1 and CDR2 are MNHEY and SMNVEV (reference sequence).

This clonotype was picked up a small number of times. This chain links TRBV2 with TRBJ1-2; 8 bases agree with TRBD1. V shed 8 bases, J shed 7 bases, and the junction held 6 bases outside the gene matches. The V gene's germline CDR1 is SNHLY and CDR2 FYNNEI. The CDR3 length is 12 residues. CDR3 residues: CASFQGALGYTF. The CDR3, as DNA: TGTGCCAGCTTCCAGGGGGCGCTTGGCTACACCTTC.

This clonotype was counted many times. The chain recombines TRBV7-3 with TRBJ2-1; a weak D match, TRBD2 (6 bases). V was pared by 8 bases and J by 9 bases, with 11 bases between. Per the germline V gene, CDR1 is SGHTA and CDR2 is FQGTGA. CDR3 length: 11 amino acids. DNA of the CDR3: TGTGCCAGCGGAGAAGCGGGTGAGCAGTTCTTC. Translation: CASGEAGEQFF.

The CDR3 sequence is CATSRGQGTGLEKLFF. The DNA for the CDR3 is TGTGCCACCAGCAGAGGCCAGGGGACAGGTCTAGAAAAACTGTTTTTT. This chain joins TRBV15 and TRBJ1-4; 8 nucleotides match TRBD1. CDR3 length: 16 amino acids. With V trimmed by 1 base and J by 8 bases, 9 bases remained unmatched. Germline values: CDR1 LNHNV, CDR2 YYDKDF (reference sequence).

This clonotype was seen ten or more times. V is TRBV27 and J is TRBJ2-1; 14 bases match TRBD2. The CDR3 has 21 residues. The J segment lost 9 bases and the V segment lost 0 bases, leaving 19 bases of the junction unmatched. CDR1 is MNHEY, CDR2 SMNVEV, per germline (reference sequence). CDR3 region: CASSLSLRTSGRFSAAGEQFF. The CDR3 nucleotides are TGTGCCAGCAGTTTATCTCTACGGACTAGCGGGAGGTTTTCGGCTGCGGGTGAGCAGTTCTTC.

The rearrangement links TRBV19 to TRBJ2-7; 8 bases are a match to TRBD1. The CDR3 has 13 residues. V dropped 4 bases and J dropped 5; count of bases not matched to a gene: 4. Germline values: CDR1 LNHDA, CDR2 SQIVND (reference sequence). The CDR3 protein is CASSTRTGNEQYF. The CDR3, as DNA: TGTGCCAGTAGTACCCGGACAGGGAACGAGCAGTACTTC.

This clonotype was observed a handful of times. The chain carries TRBV3-1 and TRBJ2-7, with 8 bases identical to TRBD2. Germline loops: CDR1 LGHDT, CDR2 YNNKEL (reference sequence). V shed 0 bases and J 5 bases; nucleotides not matched to a gene: 6. The CDR3 spans 15 residues. The CDR3 DNA reads as TGTGCCAGCAGCCAAGAGCTGGGAGCGGGGGACGAGCAGTACTTC. Its protein product is CASSQELGAGDEQYF.

This clonotype occurred many times. The genes are TRBV29-1 and TRBJ1-1, with TRBD1 matching over 8 bases. The germline V gene encodes CDR1 SQVTM and CDR2 ANQGSEA. The length of the CDR3 is 12 residues. V was pared by 5 bases and J by 2 bases, with 1 base of the junction left unmatched. The CDR3 here is CSVTGGNTEAFF. CDR3 coding DNA: TGCAGCGTTACAGGGGGAAACACTGAAGCTTTCTTT.

V usage is TRBV4-2 and J usage is TRBJ1-1; the match to TRBD1 covers 8 bases. CDR3 length: 17 residues. With V trimmed by 4 bases and J by 0 bases, 10 bases remained unmatched. Germline V gene data show CDR1 as LGHNA and CDR2 as YNFKEQ. The CDR3 protein is CASSPRGRLGVNTEAFF. For the CDR3, the DNA is TGTGCCAGCAGCCCCAGGGGGCGCCTGGGTGTGAACACTGAAGCTTTCTTT.

In its sample, this clonotype was seen many times. CDR3 protein: CASRVAITDTQYF. CDR3 bases: TGTGCCAGCAGGGTCGCTATCACAGATACGCAGTATTTT. The V call is TRBV6-1, the J call TRBJ2-3; no clear D gene. The CDR3 has 13 amino acids. With 6 bases removed from V and 2 bases from J, the gap between germline ends came to 9 bases. Germline V gives CDR1 MNHNS, CDR2 SASEGT.

The chain carries TRBV5-1 and TRBJ2-4; tentatively, D is TRBD1 or TRBD2 (5 bases each). V lost 0 bases to trimming and J lost 3 bases, with 16 bases between them. The CDR3 sequence is 17 residues long. CDR1 SGHRS and CDR2 YFSETQ come from the germline V gene. The CDR3 DNA reads as TGCGCCAGCAGCTTGGCCGGGACGCCCACGGACAAAAACATTCAGTACTTC. Residues: CASSLAGTPTDKNIQYF.